This T cell receptor beta chain was identified during a study of cytomegalovirus exposure and HLA in healthy donors. Study observations and caveats: It was taken for granted in presence/absence analyses that sequencing depth across donors was roughly uniform. In a later analysis, at a false discovery rate of 0.05, roughly 17,000 TCR beta sequences matched HLA alleles. A later look showed TCR association rates differing by HLA locus, highest for DRB1 and lowest for HLA-C.

With regard to this clone: Its antigen remains unknown.

The PCR had 60 Vbeta and 13 Jbeta primers. This table comes from immunoSEQ multiplex PCR, and its TCRdb copy is limited to in-frame clones, with some not included. The repertoire table contains some 82,000 clones. Sequenced: PBMCs. The TCR was taken from a young woman in good health and CMV-seronegative.

This CDR3 is CASSDQGGGFAEAFF. The CDR3 nucleotides read TGTGCCAGCAGTGATCAAGGGGGAGGGTTCGCTGAAGCTTTCTTT. This chain uses TRBV6-1 with TRBJ1-1, with TRBD1 as a possible D gene (6 bases). The CDR3 is 15 amino acids. In germline, CDR1 is MNHNS, CDR2 SASEGT. V was shortened by 3 bases and J by 6 bases, with 17 bases between the two germline ends.